The TCR beta chain described here comes from a study of Ad26.COV2.S vaccination and SARS-CoV-2 variants. Turning to the study itself: Donor allocation was to the COV1001 Ad26.COV2.S trial arm.

With regard to this clone: Its antigen is still unknown.

Findings and caveats of the study: Assessments of TCR breadth and depth may have underestimated the total T cell responses. Placebo recipients showed lower spike-specific TCR breadth than vaccinees.

Generated by immunoSEQ multiplex PCR, the TCRdb table keeps only in-frame clones and is missing some. The repertoire holds about 460,000 clones, with roughly nine tenths as singletons. Treatment specified: 15 to 20 received Ad26.COV2.S at low or high dose, single or two shots; several received placebo; per-sample allocation not given. After the first vaccine or placebo injection, samples were drawn on day 63. CDR1 is MRHNA, CDR2 SNTAGT, per germline. Trimming left V 6 bases short and J 7 bases short, with 10 bases between. CDR3 size: 13 residues. The TCR was taken from a person aged 18-60 years who received the Ad26.COV2.S COVID-19 vaccine or a placebo. The V and J genes are TRBV6-4 and TRBJ1-6; D unclear. The sequencing used peripheral blood, collected in a trial of Ad26.COV2.S vaccine versus placebo. The CDR3 DNA follows: TGTGCCAGCAGCTTAACAGCAAATTCACCCCTCCACTTT. It translates to CASSLTANSPLHF.